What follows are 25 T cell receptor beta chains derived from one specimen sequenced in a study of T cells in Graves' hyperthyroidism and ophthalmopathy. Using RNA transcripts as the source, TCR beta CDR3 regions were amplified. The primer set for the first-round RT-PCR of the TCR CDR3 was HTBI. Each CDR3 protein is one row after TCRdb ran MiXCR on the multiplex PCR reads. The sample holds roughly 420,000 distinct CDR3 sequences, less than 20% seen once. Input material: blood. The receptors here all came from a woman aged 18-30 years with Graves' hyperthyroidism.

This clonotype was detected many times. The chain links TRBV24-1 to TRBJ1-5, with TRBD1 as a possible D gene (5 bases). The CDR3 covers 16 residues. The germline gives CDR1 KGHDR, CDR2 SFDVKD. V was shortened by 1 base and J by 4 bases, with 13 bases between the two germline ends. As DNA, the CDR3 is TGTGCCACCAGTGATTTAGGCAGGGTCGGGAATCAGCCCCAGCATTTT. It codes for CATSDLGRVGNQPQHF.

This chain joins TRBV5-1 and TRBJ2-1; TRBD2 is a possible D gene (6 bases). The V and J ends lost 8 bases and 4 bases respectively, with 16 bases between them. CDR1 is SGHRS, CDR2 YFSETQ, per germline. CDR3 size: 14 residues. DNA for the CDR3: TGCGCCAGTAGGAGGGGCAAGTTGTACAATGAGCAGTTCTTC. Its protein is CASRRGKLYNEQFF. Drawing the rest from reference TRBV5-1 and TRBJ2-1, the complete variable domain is KAGVTQTPRYLIKTRGQQVTLSCSPISGHRSVSWYQQTPGQGLQFLFEYFSETQRNKGNFPGRFSGRQFSNSRSEMNVSTLELGDSALYLCASRRGKLYNEQFFGPGTRLTVL.

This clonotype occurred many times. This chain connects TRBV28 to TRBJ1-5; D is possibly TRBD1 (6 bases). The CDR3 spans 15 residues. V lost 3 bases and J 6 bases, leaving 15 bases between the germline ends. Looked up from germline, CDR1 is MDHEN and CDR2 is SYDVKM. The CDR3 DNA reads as TGTGCCAGCAGTTTCTCCCCGGGACATGGTCAGCCCCAGCATTTT. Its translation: CASSFSPGHGQPQHF.

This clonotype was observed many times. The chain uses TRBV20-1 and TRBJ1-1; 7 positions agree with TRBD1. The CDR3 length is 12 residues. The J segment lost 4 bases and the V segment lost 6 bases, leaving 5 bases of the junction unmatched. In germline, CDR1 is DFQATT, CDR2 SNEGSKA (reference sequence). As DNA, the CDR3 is TGCAGTGCCCTTGACAGGGCCACTGAAGCTTTCTTT. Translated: CSALDRATEAFF.

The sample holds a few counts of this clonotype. The CDR3 sequence: CASSQEDSSVGLFF. The CDR3 region has the DNA TGTGCCAGCAGCCAAGAGGACAGCTCTGTAGGGCTGTTTTTT. The chain combines TRBV4-2 with TRBJ2-2; tentatively, D is TRBD1 (6 bases). The CDR3 has 14 amino acids. Deletions cut 0 bases from V and 13 bases from J, with 15 bases between. Germline-derived CDR1 and CDR2 are LGHNA and YNFKEQ.

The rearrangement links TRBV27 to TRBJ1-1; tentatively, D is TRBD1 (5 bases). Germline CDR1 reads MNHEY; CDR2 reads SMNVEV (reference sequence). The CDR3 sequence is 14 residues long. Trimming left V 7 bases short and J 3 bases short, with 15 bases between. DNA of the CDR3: TGTGCCAGCACCTCGGGGGGAATTTACACTGAAGCTTTCTTT. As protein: CASTSGGIYTEAFF.

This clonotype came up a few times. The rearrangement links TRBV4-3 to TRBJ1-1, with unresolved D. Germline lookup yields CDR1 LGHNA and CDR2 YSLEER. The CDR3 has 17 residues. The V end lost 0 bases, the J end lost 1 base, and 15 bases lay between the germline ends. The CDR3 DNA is TGCGCCAGCAGCCAAGATAAATCGAGGAGCGCGAACACTGAAGCTTTCTTT. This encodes CASSQDKSRSANTEAFF.

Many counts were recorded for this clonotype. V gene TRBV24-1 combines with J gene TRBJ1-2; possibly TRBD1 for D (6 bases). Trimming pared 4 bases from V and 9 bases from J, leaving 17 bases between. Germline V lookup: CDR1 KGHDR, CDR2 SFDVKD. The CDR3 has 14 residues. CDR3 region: CATSDSDRISSYTF. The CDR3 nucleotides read TGTGCCACCAGTGACTCTGACAGGATATCGAGCTACACCTTC.

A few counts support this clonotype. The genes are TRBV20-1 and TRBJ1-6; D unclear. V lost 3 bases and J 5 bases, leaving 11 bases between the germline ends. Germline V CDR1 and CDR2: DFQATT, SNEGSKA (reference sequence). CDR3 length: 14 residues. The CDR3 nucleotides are TGCAGTGCTAGCGGCGGTAGAAATAATTCACCCCTCCACTTT. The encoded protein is CSASGGRNNSPLHF.

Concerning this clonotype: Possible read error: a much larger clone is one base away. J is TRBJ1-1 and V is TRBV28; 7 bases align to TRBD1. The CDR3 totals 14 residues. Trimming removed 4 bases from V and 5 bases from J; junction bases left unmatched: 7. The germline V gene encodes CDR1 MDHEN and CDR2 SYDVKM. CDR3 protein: CASSSPRGDTEAFF. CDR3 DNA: TGTGCCAGCAGTTCCCCCAGGGGGGATACTGAAGCTTTCTTT.

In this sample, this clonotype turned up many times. The CDR3 coding sequence is TGTGCCAGCAGCTTTATCGGGGCGAACGTTAACACTGAAGCTTTCTTT. Translated, it gives CASSFIGANVNTEAFF. The chain links TRBV13 to TRBJ1-1; possibly TRBD1 for D (5 bases). With 3 bases removed from V and 2 bases from J, the gap between germline ends came to 16 bases. Germline V gene lookup returns CDR1 PRHDT and CDR2 FYEKMQ (reference sequence). The CDR3 extends over 16 amino acids. The full variable domain, rest sourced from reference TRBV13 and TRBJ1-1, is AAGVIQSPRHLIKEKRETATLKCYPIPRHDTVYWYQQGPGQDPQFLISFYEKMQSDKGSIPDRFSAQQFSDYHSELNMSSLELGDSALYFCASSFIGANVNTEAFFGQGTRLTVV.

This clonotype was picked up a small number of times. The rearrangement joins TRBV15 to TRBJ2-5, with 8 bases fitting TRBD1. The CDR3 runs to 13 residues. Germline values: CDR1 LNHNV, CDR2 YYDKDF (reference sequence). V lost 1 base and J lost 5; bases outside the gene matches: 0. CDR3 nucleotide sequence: TGTGCCACCAGCAGAGGACAGGGGGAGACCCAGTACTTC. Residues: CATSRGQGETQYF.

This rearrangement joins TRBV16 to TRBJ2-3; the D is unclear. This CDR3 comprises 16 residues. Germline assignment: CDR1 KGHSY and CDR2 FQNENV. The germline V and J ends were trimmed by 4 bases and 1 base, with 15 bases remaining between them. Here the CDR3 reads CASSRFREIGTDTQYF. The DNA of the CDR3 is TGTGCCAGCAGCCGGTTTAGAGAGATCGGCACAGATACGCAGTATTTT.

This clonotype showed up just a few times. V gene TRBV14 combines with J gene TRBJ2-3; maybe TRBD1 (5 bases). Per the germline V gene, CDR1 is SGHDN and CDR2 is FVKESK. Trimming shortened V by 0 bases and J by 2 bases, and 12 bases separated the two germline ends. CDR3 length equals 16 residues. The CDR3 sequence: CASSQDLRADTDTQYF. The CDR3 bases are TGTGCCAGCAGCCAAGATCTCAGGGCCGACACAGATACGCAGTATTTT.

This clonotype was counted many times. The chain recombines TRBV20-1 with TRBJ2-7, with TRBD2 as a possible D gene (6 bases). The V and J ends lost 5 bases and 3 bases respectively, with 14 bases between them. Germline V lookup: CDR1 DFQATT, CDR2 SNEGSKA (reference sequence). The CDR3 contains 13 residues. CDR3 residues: CSAWRGVGYEQYF. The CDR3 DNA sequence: TGCAGTGCTTGGCGGGGTGTGGGCTACGAGCAGTACTTC.

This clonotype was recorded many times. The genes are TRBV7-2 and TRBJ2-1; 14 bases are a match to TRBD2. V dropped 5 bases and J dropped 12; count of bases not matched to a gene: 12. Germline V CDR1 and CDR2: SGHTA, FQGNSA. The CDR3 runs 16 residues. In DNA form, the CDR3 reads TGTGCCAGCAGCCCCGACCGACTAGCGGGAGGGCGATCGCAGTTCTTC. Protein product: CASSPDRLAGGRSQFF.

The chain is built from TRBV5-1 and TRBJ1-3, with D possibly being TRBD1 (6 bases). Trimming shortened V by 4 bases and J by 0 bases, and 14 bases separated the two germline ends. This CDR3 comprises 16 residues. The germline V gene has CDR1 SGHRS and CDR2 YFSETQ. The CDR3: CASSLGQTGSGNTIYF. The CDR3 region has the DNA TGCGCCAGCAGCCTCGGACAGACGGGCTCTGGAAACACCATATATTTT.

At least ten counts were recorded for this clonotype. CDR3 nucleotide sequence: TGCAGTGCTAGAGAGGCAGCGGGCCGCACAGATACGCAGTATTTT. It codes for CSAREAAGRTDTQYF. J is TRBJ2-3 and V is TRBV20-1, with D maybe TRBD2 (6 bases). The CDR3 covers 15 residues. Per germline, CDR1 DFQATT and CDR2 SNEGSKA (reference sequence). V was shortened by 0 bases and J by 1 base, with 11 bases between the two germline ends.

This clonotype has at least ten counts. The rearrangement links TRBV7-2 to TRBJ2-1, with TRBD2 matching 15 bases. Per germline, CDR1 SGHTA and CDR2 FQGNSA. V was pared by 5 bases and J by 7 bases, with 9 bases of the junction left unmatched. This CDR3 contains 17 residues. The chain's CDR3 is CASSPRGLAGGRNEQFF. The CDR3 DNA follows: TGTGCCAGCAGCCCCAGAGGACTAGCGGGGGGGCGTAATGAGCAGTTCTTC.

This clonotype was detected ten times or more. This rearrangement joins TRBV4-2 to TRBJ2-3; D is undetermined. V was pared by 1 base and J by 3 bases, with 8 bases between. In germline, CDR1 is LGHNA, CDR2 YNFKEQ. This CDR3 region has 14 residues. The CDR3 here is CASSQVSLTDTQYF. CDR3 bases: TGTGCCAGCAGCCAAGTTAGTCTAACAGATACGCAGTATTTT.

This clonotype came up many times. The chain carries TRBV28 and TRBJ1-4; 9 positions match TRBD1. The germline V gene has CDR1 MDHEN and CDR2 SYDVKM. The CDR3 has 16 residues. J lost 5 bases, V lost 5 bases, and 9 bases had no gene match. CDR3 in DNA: TGTGCCAGCAGTGAACAGGGGGCCCTTCCGAATGAAAAACTGTTTTTT. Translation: CASSEQGALPNEKLFF.

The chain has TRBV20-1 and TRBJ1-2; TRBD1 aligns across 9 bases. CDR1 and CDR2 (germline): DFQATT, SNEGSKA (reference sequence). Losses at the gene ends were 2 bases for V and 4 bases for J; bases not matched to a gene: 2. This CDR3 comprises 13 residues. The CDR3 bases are TGCAGTGCTAGACCACAGGGGGCCTATGGCTACACCTTC. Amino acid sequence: CSARPQGAYGYTF.

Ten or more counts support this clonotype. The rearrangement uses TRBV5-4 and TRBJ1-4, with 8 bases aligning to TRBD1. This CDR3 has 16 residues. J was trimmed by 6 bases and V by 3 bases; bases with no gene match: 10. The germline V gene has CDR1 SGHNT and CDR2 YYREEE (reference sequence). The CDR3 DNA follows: TGTGCCAGCAGCTGGGGGCCGGGACAGGATTATGAAAAACTGTTTTTT. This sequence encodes CASSWGPGQDYEKLFF.

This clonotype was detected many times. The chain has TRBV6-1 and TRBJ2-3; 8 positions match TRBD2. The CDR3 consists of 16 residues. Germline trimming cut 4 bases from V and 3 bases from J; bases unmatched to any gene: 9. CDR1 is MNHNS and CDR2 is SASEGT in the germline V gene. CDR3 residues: CASSGLQRELTDTQYF. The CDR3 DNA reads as TGTGCCAGCAGTGGACTCCAGCGGGAGTTAACAGATACGCAGTATTTT.

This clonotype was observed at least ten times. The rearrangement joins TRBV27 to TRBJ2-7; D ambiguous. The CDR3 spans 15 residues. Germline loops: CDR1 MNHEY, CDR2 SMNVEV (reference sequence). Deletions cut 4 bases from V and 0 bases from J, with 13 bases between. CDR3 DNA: TGTGCCAGCAGTTGGGCTCGGTCCCCCTCCTACGAGCAGTACTTC. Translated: CASSWARSPSYEQYF.